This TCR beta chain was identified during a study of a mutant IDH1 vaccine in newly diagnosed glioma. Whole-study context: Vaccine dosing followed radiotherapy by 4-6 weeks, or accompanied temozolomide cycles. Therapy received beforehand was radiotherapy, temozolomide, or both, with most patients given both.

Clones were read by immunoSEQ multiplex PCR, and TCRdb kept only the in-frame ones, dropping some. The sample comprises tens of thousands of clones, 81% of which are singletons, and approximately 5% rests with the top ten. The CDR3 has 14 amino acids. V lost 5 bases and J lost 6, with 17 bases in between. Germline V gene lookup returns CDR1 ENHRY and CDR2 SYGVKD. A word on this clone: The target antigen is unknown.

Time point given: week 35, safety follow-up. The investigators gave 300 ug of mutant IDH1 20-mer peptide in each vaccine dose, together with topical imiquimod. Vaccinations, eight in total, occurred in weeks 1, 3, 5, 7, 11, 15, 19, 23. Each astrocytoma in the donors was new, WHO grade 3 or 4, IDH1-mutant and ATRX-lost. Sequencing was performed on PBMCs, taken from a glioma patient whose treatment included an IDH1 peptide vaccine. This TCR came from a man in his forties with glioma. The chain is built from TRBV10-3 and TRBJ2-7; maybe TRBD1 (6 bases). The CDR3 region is CAISFGASRGEQYF. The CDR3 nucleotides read TGTGCCATCAGTTTCGGGGCTAGCAGGGGCGAGCAGTACTTC.